The 22 T cell receptor beta chains reported below all come from one sample, sequenced in a study of OX40 agonist ivuxolimab in advanced cancers. Produced via immunoSEQ multiplex PCR; TCRdb's table is partial and in-frame only. In the table there are about 70,000 clones, 70% to 90% of which are singletons. Sequences were derived from CD4+ or CD8+ T cells sorted from blood, sampled in a trial of the OX40 agonist ivuxolimab. These receptors all stem from an adult with an advanced solid tumor such as melanoma, head and neck, liver or kidney cancer.

The genes are TRBV5-4 and TRBJ1-2, with 8 bases that match TRBD1. The CDR3 covers 14 residues. Germline CDR1 is SGHNT and CDR2 is YYREEE (reference sequence). V gave up 4 bases and J gave up 5 bases; unmatched junction bases: 7. CDR3 in DNA: TGTGCCAGCAGCACGACAGGGGAAGGATATGGCTACACCTTC. Encoded protein: CASSTTGEGYGYTF.

This sequence joins TRBV7-3 and TRBJ2-5, with 12 bases lining up with TRBD2. V lost 5 bases to trimming and J lost 4 bases; unmatched junction nucleotides: 11. There are 17 residues in the CDR3. The germline gives CDR1 SGHTA, CDR2 FQGTGA. The CDR3 protein is CASSPGLAGSFRETQYF. As DNA, the CDR3 is TGTGCCAGCAGCCCCGGACTAGCGGGATCATTTCGAGAGACCCAGTACTTC.

The gene calls are TRBV7-9 and TRBJ1-1; 9 nucleotides line up with TRBD1. CDR1 and CDR2 from the germline V gene are SEHNR and FQNEAQ (reference sequence). This CDR3 has 15 residues. V shed 2 bases, J shed 5 bases, and the junction held 6 bases outside the gene matches. As DNA, the CDR3 is TGTGCCAGCAGCTTAATACAGGGGGCAGGTACTGAAGCTTTCTTT. Protein: CASSLIQGAGTEAFF.

J is TRBJ1-5 and V is TRBV19; D is ambiguous. Per germline, CDR1 LNHDA and CDR2 SQIVND (reference sequence). V was cut by 1 base and J by 7 bases, with 5 bases left in between. The CDR3 covers 12 residues. DNA of the CDR3: TGTGCCAGTAGTATAGGCAGCCAGCCCCAGCATTTT. This sequence encodes CASSIGSQPQHF. The whole variable domain, filled in from reference TRBV19 and TRBJ1-5, reads DGGITQSPKYLFRKEGQNVTLSCEQNLNHDAMYWYRQDPGQGLRLIYYSQIVNDFQKGDIAEGYSVSREKKESFPLTVTSAQKNPTAFYLCASSIGSQPQHFGDGTRLSIL.

The J gene is TRBJ1-2, the V gene TRBV15, with D maybe TRBD1 (5 bases). Germline lookup yields CDR1 LNHNV and CDR2 YYDKDF (reference sequence). This CDR3 contains 14 residues. V was clipped by 2 bases and J by 3 bases, with 10 bases between them. CDR3 nucleotides: TGTGCCACCAGCAGAAGGGAACAGGACTATGGCTACACCTTC. Translating gives CATSRREQDYGYTF. The full variable domain, in which reference TRBV15 and TRBJ1-2 provide the parts outside the CDR3, is DAMVIQNPRYQVTQFGKPVTLSCSQTLNHNVMYWYQQKSSQAPKLLFHYYDKDFNNEADTPDNFQSRRPNTSFCFLDIRSPGLGDTAMYLCATSRREQDYGYTFGSGTRLTVV.

V and J are TRBV19 and TRBJ2-5; 9 positions match TRBD2. Germline V CDR1 and CDR2: LNHDA, SQIVND (reference sequence). The trim removed 3 bases at V and 2 bases at J, leaving 4 bases unmatched. This CDR3 has 15 amino acids. CDR3 residues: CASSMRLAAQETQYF. The CDR3 DNA is TGTGCCAGTAGTATGAGACTAGCGGCTCAAGAGACCCAGTACTTC.

This clone was detected only a few times. The chain couples TRBV18 to TRBJ1-1, with D unresolved. This CDR3 region has 11 residues. Germline values: CDR1 KGHSH, CDR2 LQKENI. Trimming left V 5 bases short and J 8 bases short, with 9 bases between. The CDR3 DNA reads as TGTGCCAGCTCATTGGGTCTCGAAGCTTTCTTT. Translating gives CASSLGLEAFF.

The V call is TRBV11-1, the J call TRBJ1-2; 9 positions agree with TRBD1. V lost 5 bases, J lost 7 bases, and 5 bases stayed unmatched. The CDR3 is 13 residues long. Looked up from germline, CDR1 is SGHAT and CDR2 is FQDESV (reference sequence). CDR3 nucleotide sequence: TGTGCCAGCAGCCCGGACAGGGGTCCTGGCTACACCTTC. Translating gives CASSPDRGPGYTF.

V is TRBV7-2 and J is TRBJ1-4; a possible D gene is TRBD1 (5 bases). CDR1 is SGHTA and CDR2 is FQGNSA in the germline V gene. CDR3 length: 15 amino acids. Trimming cost V 2 bases and J 5 bases, with 12 bases left between them. For the CDR3, the DNA is TGTGCCAGCAGCTTAAGGCCAGGGCAAAATGAAAAACTGTTTTTT. Translation gives CASSLRPGQNEKLFF.

V usage is TRBV9 and J usage is TRBJ2-3; D unclear. This CDR3 comprises 14 residues. Per the germline V gene, CDR1 is SGDLS and CDR2 is YYNGEE. With 0 bases removed from V and 6 bases from J, the gap between germline ends came to 11 bases. The CDR3 sequence: CASSVGLLADTQYF. The DNA for the CDR3 is TGTGCCAGCAGCGTAGGGCTCCTGGCGGATACGCAGTATTTT.

The chain couples TRBV7-2 to TRBJ2-7; perhaps TRBD1 as D (6 bases). Germline values: CDR1 SGHTA, CDR2 FQGNSA. The CDR3 extends over 14 amino acids. Trimming stripped 5 bases from V and 2 bases from J, with 13 bases between. The CDR3 DNA follows: TGTGCCAGCAGCCTTCAGGGGCAGGCCTACGAGCAGTACTTC. It is translated as CASSLQGQAYEQYF.

This CDR3 reads CASSLEPGTGVNEQFF. The DNA for the CDR3 is TGTGCCAGCAGCTTAGAGCCCGGGACAGGAGTCAATGAGCAGTTCTTC. The V gene is TRBV11-2, the J gene TRBJ2-1; 8 bases line up with TRBD1. This CDR3 contains 16 residues. CDR1 and CDR2 (germline): SGHAT, FQNNGV. The junction had 7 bases not matched to a gene; V was cut back by 0 bases and J by 6 bases.

This rearrangement joins TRBV4-2 to TRBJ2-2; D may be TRBD1 (6 bases). V was pared by 3 bases and J by 5 bases, with 13 bases between. The CDR3 extends over 15 amino acids. Germline V gene lookup returns CDR1 LGHNA and CDR2 YNFKEQ. CDR3 coding DNA: TGTGCCAGCAGCCAGGGTATAGGGGGAACCGGGGAGCTGTTTTTT. It yields the protein CASSQGIGGTGELFF.

The genes are TRBV5-1 and TRBJ2-5; 8 nucleotides align to TRBD2. The CDR3 is 15 amino acids. The ends lost 4 bases at V and 5 bases at J; junction bases unmatched: 10. The V gene's germline CDR1 is SGHRS and CDR2 YFSETQ. The CDR3 bases are TGCGCCAGCAGCCCCTTAGGTAGCGGGGTTGAGACCCAGTACTTC. It is translated as CASSPLGSGVETQYF. Together with reference TRBV5-1 and TRBJ2-5, the CDR3 gives the full variable domain: KAGVTQTPRYLIKTRGQQVTLSCSPISGHRSVSWYQQTPGQGLQFLFEYFSETQRNKGNFPGRFSGRQFSNSRSEMNVSTLELGDSALYLCASSPLGSGVETQYFGPGTRLLVL.

V and J are TRBV4-1 and TRBJ1-1; D is perhaps TRBD1 (5 bases). The CDR3 totals 15 residues. Deletions cut 5 bases from V and 4 bases from J, with 17 bases between. Germline CDR1 is MGHRA and CDR2 is YSYEKL. CDR3 in DNA: TGCGCCAGCAGCTCCTTCGGGCAGGGCGGCACTGAAGCTTTCTTT. Translation gives CASSSFGQGGTEAFF.

The chain joins TRBV2 to TRBJ2-1; 11 nucleotides match TRBD2. CDR3 length: 15 residues. V lost 4 bases and J lost 2; bases outside the gene matches: 1. Germline V gene data show CDR1 as SNHLY and CDR2 as FYNNEI. Written as DNA, the CDR3 is TGTGCCAGCAGTGGTAGCGGGGGGGCCTACAATGAGCAGTTCTTC. It specifies CASSGSGGAYNEQFF.

This chain uses TRBV11-2 with TRBJ2-4; D remains unclear. The CDR3 is 13 amino acids. Trimming stripped 2 bases from V and 7 bases from J, with 9 bases between. CDR1 and CDR2 (germline): SGHAT, FQNNGV. CDR3 sequence: CASSLPHVNIQYF. The CDR3 DNA reads as TGTGCCAGCAGCTTACCTCATGTTAACATTCAGTACTTC.

The chain employs TRBV6-1 and TRBJ1-1; D uncertain. The CDR3 contains 16 residues. Trimming removed 4 bases at V and 0 bases at J, with 15 bases between. CDR1 is MNHNS and CDR2 is SASEGT in the germline V gene. The CDR3 region is CASSVNGGSLNTEAFF. CDR3 sequence (DNA): TGTGCCAGCAGTGTGAATGGTGGCAGCTTGAACACTGAAGCTTTCTTT.

The chain has TRBV2 and TRBJ2-5; possibly TRBD2 for D (5 bases). There are 14 residues in the CDR3. Per the germline V gene, CDR1 is SNHLY and CDR2 is FYNNEI. Trimming removed 5 bases from V and 5 bases from J, with 15 bases in between. The CDR3 reads CASSKGLLAETQYF. CDR3 nucleotide sequence: TGTGCCAGCAGTAAAGGACTGCTCGCTGAGACCCAGTACTTC.

V and J are TRBV30 and TRBJ2-1; 11 nucleotides match TRBD2. J lost 10 bases, V lost 3 bases, and 17 bases had no gene match. The CDR3 consists of 17 residues. Germline-derived CDR1 and CDR2 are GTSNPN and SVGIG (reference sequence). CDR3 coding DNA: TGTGCCTGGAGCCGGGCGACTAGCGGGAACACGATCAAGGAGCAGTTCTTC. Protein product: CAWSRATSGNTIKEQFF. Supplemented by reference TRBV30 and TRBJ2-1, the full variable domain reads SQTIHQWPATLVQPVGSPLSLECTVEGTSNPNLYWYRQAAGRGLQLLFYSVGIGQISSEVPQNLSASRPQDRQFILSSKKLLLSDSGFYLCAWSRATSGNTIKEQFFGPGTRLTVL.

The rearrangement links TRBV5-1 to TRBJ2-3, with TRBD2 matching over 10 bases. V trimming: 2 bases; J trimming: 2 bases; junction bases outside the gene matches: 2. The CDR3 spans 15 residues. From germline, CDR1 is SGHRS and CDR2 YFSETQ. The CDR3: CASSLAGGPTDTQYF. The CDR3 region has the DNA TGCGCCAGCAGCTTAGCGGGAGGGCCCACAGATACGCAGTATTTT.

The genes are TRBV25-1 and TRBJ2-7; D call uncertain. CDR3 size: 11 residues. Between the trimmed V and J ends, which lost 4 bases and 4 bases, there was a span of 5 bases. Germline values: CDR1 MGHDK, CDR2 SYGVNS. In DNA form, the CDR3 reads TGTGCCAGCAGTGGTCTTTACGAGCAGTACTTC. Its protein is CASSGLYEQYF.